The clone carrying this TCR beta chain was counted between two and nine times. Antigen: not known. The CDR3 runs 13 residues. Germline V gene data show CDR1 as SQVTM and CDR2 as ANQGSEA. Between the trimmed V and J ends, which lost 2 bases and 3 bases, there was a span of 7 bases. The data were taken from a study of chemoradiotherapy in HPV16-positive cancers. Study-wide context: A couple of HPV16-positive patients' cells yielded candidate HPV-specific clones and common motifs.

General study points: HPV-specific T cells were functionally defined from only a couple of HPV16-positive patients. Non-HPV-specific T cells did not expand in tumors during treatment, whereas candidate HPV-specific clones and E7-related motifs did.

Using immunoSEQ multiplex PCR, the repertoire was profiled, and TCRdb retains in-frame clones only, with some absent. There are 8,500 to 9,000 clones in the sample; roughly 77% occur only once, and about 10% lies in the top ten. The sample was taken from a patient who underwent chemoradiotherapy. The TCR originated in a human donor with HPV-associated anogenital cancer. The V call is TRBV29-1, the J call TRBJ2-2, with unresolved D. The CDR3 DNA follows: TGCAGCGTTGAAAAGGCGCACACCGGGGAGCTGTTTTTT. Translation: CSVEKAHTGELFF.